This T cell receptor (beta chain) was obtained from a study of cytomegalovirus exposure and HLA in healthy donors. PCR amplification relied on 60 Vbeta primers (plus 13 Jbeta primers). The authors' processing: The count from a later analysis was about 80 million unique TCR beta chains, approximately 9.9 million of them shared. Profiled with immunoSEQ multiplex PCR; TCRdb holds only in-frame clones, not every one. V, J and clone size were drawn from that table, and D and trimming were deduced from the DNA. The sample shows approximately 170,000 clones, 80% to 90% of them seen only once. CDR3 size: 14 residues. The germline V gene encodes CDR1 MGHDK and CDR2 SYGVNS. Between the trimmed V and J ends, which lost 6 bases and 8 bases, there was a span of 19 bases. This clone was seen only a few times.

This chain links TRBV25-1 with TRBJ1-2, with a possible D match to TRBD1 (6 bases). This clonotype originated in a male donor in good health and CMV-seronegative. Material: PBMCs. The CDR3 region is CASSPEGTRRGYTF. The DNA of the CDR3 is TGTGCCAGCAGCCCCGAGGGGACACGGCGAGGCTACACCTTC.